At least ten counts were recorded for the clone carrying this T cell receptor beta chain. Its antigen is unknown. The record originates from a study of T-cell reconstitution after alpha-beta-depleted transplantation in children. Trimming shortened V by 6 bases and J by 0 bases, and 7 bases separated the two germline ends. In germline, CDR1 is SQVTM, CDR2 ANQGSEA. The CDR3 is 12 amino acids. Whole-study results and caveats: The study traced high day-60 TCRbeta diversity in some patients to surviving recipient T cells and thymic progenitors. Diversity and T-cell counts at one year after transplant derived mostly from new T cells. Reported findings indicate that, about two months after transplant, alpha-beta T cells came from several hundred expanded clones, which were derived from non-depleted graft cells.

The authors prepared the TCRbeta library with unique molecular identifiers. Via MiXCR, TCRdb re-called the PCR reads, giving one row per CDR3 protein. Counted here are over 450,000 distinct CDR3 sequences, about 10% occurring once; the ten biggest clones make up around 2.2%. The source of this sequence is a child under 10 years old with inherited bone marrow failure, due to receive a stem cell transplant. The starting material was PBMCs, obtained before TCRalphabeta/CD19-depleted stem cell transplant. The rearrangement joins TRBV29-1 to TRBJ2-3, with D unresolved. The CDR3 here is CSVPDSTDTQYF. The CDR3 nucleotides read TGCAGCGTCCCGGACAGCACAGATACGCAGTATTTT.